This TCR beta chain is from a study of T cell responses to AZD1222 COVID-19 vaccine. Study-wide context: Second doses that came at about 4 or about 12 weeks were put together.

The protocol was immunoSEQ multiplex PCR, while the TCRdb copy is restricted to in-frame clones and leaves out a portion. The sample consists of roughly 55,000 clones, around nine tenths of them appearing once. Study results and caveats: Mostly white British, mostly female donors; authors suggested clonal diversity may be underestimated. Nearly half of the spike-specific TCRs reportedly recognize variant regions that carry no mutations. Along spike, vaccine-associated CD4 TCRs were found throughout, with dominance at 160-218 and 743-854.

The germline gives CDR1 KGHSH, CDR2 LQKENI. V lost 0 bases, J lost 2 bases, and 11 bases lay in between. The CDR3 has 15 residues. This clone was seen a few times. Its antigen is as yet unknown. V usage is TRBV18 and J usage is TRBJ2-7, with D possibly being TRBD2 (7 bases). The receptor comes from an adult in good health. The material sequenced was peripheral blood, taken on day 0 of AZD1222 vaccination. CDR3 coding DNA: TGTGCCAGCTCACCACCGGCGGGGGCCGCCTACGAGCAGTACTTC. Protein product: CASSPPAGAAYEQYF.